This TCR beta chain derives from a study of neoadjuvant anti-PD-1 for oral cavity cancer. The method was immunoSEQ multiplex PCR; TCRdb's version includes in-frame clones alone and lacks a portion of them. There are roughly 14,000 clones in the sample; less than 75% occur only once, and 2% to 3% lies in the top ten. Time point noted: after neoadjuvant nivolumab, at surgical resection. CDR1 is SGHVS and CDR2 is FNYEAQ in the germline V gene. CDR3 length: 17 amino acids. V shed 3 bases and J 0 bases; nucleotides not matched to a gene: 7. This receptor was identified in a person aged 35-79 years with oral cavity squamous cell carcinoma. The chain carries TRBV7-6 and TRBJ2-3; 9 bases map to TRBD1. This sample comprised PBMCs, obtained after nivolumab (anti-PD-1) treatment. CDR3 bases: TGTGCCAGCAGCTTCCACCCCGGACAGGGGAGCACAGATACGCAGTATTTT. Translation gives CASSFHPGQGSTDTQYF. Variable domain in full (rest from reference TRBV7-6 and TRBJ2-3): GAGVSQSPRYKVTKRGQDVALRCDPISGHVSLYWYRQALGQGPEFLTYFNYEAQQDKSGLPNDRFSAERPEGSISTLTIQRTEQRDSAMYRCASSFHPGQGSTDTQYFGPGTRLTVL.